Shown below are 10 T cell receptor beta chains from a single sample sequenced in a study of CD8 T cells in ankylosing spondylitis. A single record per CDR3 protein comes from TCRdb applying MiXCR to the 5' RACE reads. The data contain 150,000 or so distinct CDR3 sequences, roughly 10% of them singletons. Specimen: blood, either unsorted or a sorted T cell fraction (not recorded which). The receptor set was obtained from a female donor with ankylosing spondylitis or in good health (not recorded which).

The chain is built from TRBV5-1 and TRBJ1-1; perhaps TRBD1 as D (6 bases). Trimming left V 0 bases short and J 4 bases short, with 10 bases between. CDR1 and CDR2 (germline): SGHRS, YFSETQ. This CDR3 is 14 amino acids long. The CDR3 DNA sequence: TGCGCCAGCAGCTTGGCACAGGGAAGCACTGAAGCTTTCTTT. It translates to CASSLAQGSTEAFF.

This clonotype was recorded a few times. The gene calls are TRBV20-1 and TRBJ2-6, with no clear D. The V gene's germline CDR1 is DFQATT and CDR2 SNEGSKA (reference sequence). This CDR3 has 13 residues. The V gene lost 0 bases and the J gene lost 5 bases, with 5 bases spanning the gap. The CDR3 reads CSARDYRANVLTF. CDR3 nucleotides: TGCAGTGCTAGAGATTACAGGGCCAACGTCCTGACTTTC.

V usage is TRBV9 and J usage is TRBJ1-2; 7 bases are a match to TRBD1. This CDR3 has 13 amino acids. The trim removed 2 bases at V and 5 bases at J, leaving 3 bases unmatched. Germline V gene sequence: CDR1 SGDLS, CDR2 YYNGEE. The CDR3 reads CASSVDRDYGYTF. The CDR3 nucleotides are TGTGCCAGCAGCGTTGACAGGGATTATGGCTACACCTTC.

The sample holds many counts of this clonotype. The rearrangement joins TRBV25-1 to TRBJ1-3; 7 bases map to TRBD1. Germline loops: CDR1 MGHDK, CDR2 SYGVNS. V trimming: 4 bases; J trimming: 8 bases; junction bases outside the gene matches: 11. CDR3 length: 15 amino acids. In DNA form, the CDR3 reads TGTGCCAGCAGTGCCCCTGACAGGGAAGGAGACACCATATATTTT. Translated, it gives CASSAPDREGDTIYF.

There are a few counts of this clonotype. This chain connects TRBV9 to TRBJ2-7; D perhaps matches TRBD1 (6 bases). Germline CDR1 reads SGDLS; CDR2 reads YYNGEE. Trimming removed 3 bases from V and 2 bases from J, with 12 bases in between. The CDR3 is 14 amino acids. This chain's CDR3 is CASSEEDSPYEQYF. Here the CDR3 DNA reads TGTGCCAGCAGCGAGGAGGACAGTCCCTACGAGCAGTACTTC.

This clonotype has ten or more counts. The chain combines TRBV5-1 with TRBJ2-3, with TRBD1 matching 9 bases. The CDR3 loop spans 15 amino acids. J gave up 2 bases and V 4 bases, and 5 bases lay outside the gene matches. Germline V gene data show CDR1 as SGHRS and CDR2 as YFSETQ. The chain's CDR3 is CASSPWDRDTDTQYF. CDR3 bases: TGCGCCAGCAGCCCCTGGGACAGGGACACAGATACGCAGTATTTT.

At least ten counts were recorded for this clonotype. The gene calls are TRBV12-3 or TRBV12-4 and TRBJ1-1; possible D gene TRBD1, 6 bases. This CDR3 region has 15 residues. Trimming took off 5 bases at V and 5 bases at J, with 18 bases between the two ends. The CDR3 protein is CASSAQGMGETEAFF. The CDR3 nucleotides read TGTGCCAGCAGTGCCCAGGGGATGGGGGAGACTGAAGCTTTCTTT.

V usage is TRBV20-1 and J usage is TRBJ2-7; 13 positions agree with TRBD2. This CDR3 has 13 amino acids. V lost 7 bases to trimming and J lost 6 bases; unmatched junction nucleotides: 6. Germline V gives CDR1 DFQATT, CDR2 SNEGSKA (reference sequence). CDR3 region: CSVTGTSGTEQYF. CDR3 DNA: TGCAGTGTTACCGGGACTAGCGGGACCGAGCAGTACTTC.

This clonotype was seen ten or more times. J is TRBJ1-5 and V is TRBV19; 7 bases align to TRBD1. Germline V gives CDR1 LNHDA, CDR2 SQIVND (reference sequence). The CDR3 runs 13 residues. Trimming cost V 9 bases and J 8 bases; bases outside gene matches: 10. The CDR3 nucleotides are TGTGCCAGCTGGGGAACAGGGGACGAGCCCCAGCATTTT. Residues: CASWGTGDEPQHF.

This clonotype was seen ten or more times. V gene TRBV6-5 combines with J gene TRBJ1-1; 9 bases fit TRBD1. CDR1 MNHEY and CDR2 SVGAGI come from the germline V gene. Unmatched junction bases numbered 5, after V lost 0 bases and J lost 3 bases. The CDR3 is 16 amino acids. CDR3 coding DNA: TGTGCCAGCAGTTACTCCTCGACAGGGGGTTACACTGAAGCTTTCTTT. This translates into CASSYSSTGGYTEAFF.